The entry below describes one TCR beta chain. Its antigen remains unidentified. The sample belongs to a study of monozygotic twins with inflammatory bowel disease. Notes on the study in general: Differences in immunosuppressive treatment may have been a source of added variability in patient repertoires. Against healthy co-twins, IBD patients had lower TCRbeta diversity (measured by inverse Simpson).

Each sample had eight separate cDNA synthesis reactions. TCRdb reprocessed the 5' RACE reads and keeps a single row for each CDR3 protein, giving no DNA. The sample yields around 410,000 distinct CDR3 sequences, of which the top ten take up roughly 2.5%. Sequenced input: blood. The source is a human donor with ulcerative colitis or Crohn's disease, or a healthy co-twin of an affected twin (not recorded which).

CDR3 amino acids: CASSSAAGGYTGELFF. The chain recombines TRBV5-4 with TRBJ2-2; TCRdb's D call, TRBD2, is unchecked because there is no DNA. The CDR3 loop spans 16 amino acids. The germline V gene encodes CDR1 SGHNT and CDR2 YYREEE (reference sequence).